Following are 31 T cell receptor beta chains from one sample sequenced in a study of regulatory T cells in long-lasting Graves disease. The time point denotes: newly diagnosed GD, antithyroid drugs for less than 3 months. PBMC RNA was the source of the TCR library. For TCR beta, libraries came from iRepertoire HTBI primers and Arm-PCR of CDR3 regions. TCRdb ran MiXCR on the multiplex PCR reads and lists one entry per CDR3 protein. The data contain roughly 420,000 distinct CDR3 sequences, less than 20% of them singletons. The sample consisted of peripheral blood mononuclear cells (PBMCs), taken at new diagnosis, from a patient treated with antithyroid drugs. The receptors originated from a female donor with Graves disease.

This clonotype was detected many times. V gene TRBV30 combines with J gene TRBJ1-5; the D is unclear. This CDR3 is built from 12 residues. The germline V gene encodes CDR1 GTSNPN and CDR2 SVGIG (reference sequence). Trimming left V 5 bases short and J 5 bases short, with 10 bases between. Here the CDR3 DNA reads TGTGCCTGGGCGACATATGATCAGCCCCAGCATTTT. Its translation is CAWATYDQPQHF.

This clonotype was detected ten times or more. The chain recombines TRBV2 with TRBJ1-1; 8 bases map to TRBD1. With V trimmed by 6 bases and J by 5 bases, 11 bases remained unmatched. The CDR3 runs 15 residues. The V gene's germline CDR1 is SNHLY and CDR2 FYNNEI. The DNA for the CDR3 is TGTGCCAGCAGCCCCTTGGACAGGGCGAGGACTGAAGCTTTCTTT. It translates to CASSPLDRARTEAFF. Combining the CDR3 with reference TRBV2 and TRBJ1-1 gives the whole variable domain EPEVTQTPSHQVTQMGQEVILRCVPISNHLYFYWYRQILGQKVEFLVSFYNNEISEKSEIFDDQFSVERPDGSNFTLKIRSTKLEDSAMYFCASSPLDRARTEAFFGQGTRLTVV.

This clonotype was picked up many times. The V and J genes are TRBV20-1 and TRBJ2-3; perhaps D is TRBD1 or TRBD2 (5 bases each). The germline V gene has CDR1 DFQATT and CDR2 SNEGSKA (reference sequence). The CDR3 sequence is 17 residues long. With 0 bases removed from V and 2 bases from J, the gap between germline ends came to 18 bases. The CDR3 DNA is TGCAGTGCTAGAGATCTCTATCCGGGGCTGATCACAGATACGCAGTATTTT. This translates into CSARDLYPGLITDTQYF.

This clonotype was seen repeatedly, ten times or more. The chain has TRBV7-9 and TRBJ1-3; D gene ambiguous. The CDR3 runs 14 residues. The V end was cut by 5 bases, the J end by 3 bases, with 11 bases between. Germline assignment: CDR1 SEHNR and CDR2 FQNEAQ (reference sequence). As DNA, the CDR3 is TGTGCCAGCAGCAAAGACCTACGTGGAAACACCATATATTTT. Amino acids: CASSKDLRGNTIYF.

The rearrangement links TRBV5-8 to TRBJ2-1; 14 positions agree with TRBD2. This CDR3 is 17 amino acids long. The V segment lost 9 bases and the J segment 1 base; nucleotides outside the gene matches: 9. Germline assignment: CDR1 SGHTS and CDR2 YDEGEE. In DNA, the CDR3 is TGTGCCACCGGACTAGCGGGAGGAAGTAGGTCCTACAATGAGCAGTTCTTC. This codes for CATGLAGGSRSYNEQFF.

V is TRBV2 and J is TRBJ2-7, with 12 bases lining up with TRBD2. The CDR3 is 15 amino acids. Germline V gene sequence: CDR1 SNHLY, CDR2 FYNNEI. The junction had 7 bases not matched to a gene; V was cut back by 5 bases and J by 5 bases. CDR3 sequence (DNA): TGTGCCAGCAGTCCACTAGCGGGAGGAGGAAACGAGCAGTACTTC. It codes for CASSPLAGGGNEQYF.

This clonotype was seen ten or more times. This chain connects TRBV7-2 to TRBJ2-6, with TRBD2 matching over 8 bases. The CDR3 totals 18 residues. Germline lookup yields CDR1 SGHTA and CDR2 FQGNSA. V shed 3 bases, J shed 1 base, and the junction held 8 bases outside the gene matches. The CDR3 spells CASSFGAGALSGANVLTF. The CDR3 DNA reads as TGTGCCAGCAGCTTTGGAGCGGGGGCCTTGTCTGGGGCCAACGTCCTGACTTTC.

The sample holds many counts of this clonotype. One end of the junction is discordant with germline, which a read error may explain. The chain couples TRBV7-9 to TRBJ2-7; D gene uncertain. The CDR3 consists of 13 residues. The germline V gene encodes CDR1 SEHNR and CDR2 FQNEAQ (reference sequence). The CDR3 loop reads CASTLVSSNEQYF. CDR3 DNA sequence: TGTGCCAGCACCCTCGTCTCCTCCAACGAGCAGTACTTC.

As to this clonotype: It differs at one base from a far larger clone, so likely a read error. The chain has TRBV7-2 and TRBJ2-1; TRBD2 agrees at 14 bases. Germline CDR1 reads SGHTA; CDR2 reads FQGNSA. This CDR3 has 18 residues. CDR3 nucleotide sequence: TGTGCCTGCAGCTTCCCTACATCCGGGACTAGCGGGGGAGGGGAGCAGTTCTTC. Residues: CACSFPTSGTSGGGEQFF.

In this sample, this clonotype turned up many times. The CDR3 here is CASSLPDRGGREEEKLFF. The CDR3 DNA reads TGTGCCAGCAGCCTCCCAGACAGGGGAGGTCGCGAGGAAGAAAAACTGTTTTTT. The chain carries TRBV9 and TRBJ1-4; 8 positions agree with TRBD1. The CDR3 loop spans 18 amino acids. Trimming took 4 bases from V and 8 from J; bases not matched to a gene: 19. The germline V gene encodes CDR1 SGDLS and CDR2 YYNGEE.

There are many counts of this clonotype. V is TRBV7-8 and J is TRBJ2-3; either TRBD1 or TRBD2 may supply D (6 bases each). This CDR3 contains 15 residues. CDR1 and CDR2 (germline): SGHVS, FQNEAQ. V lost 6 bases to trimming and J lost 3 bases, with 16 bases between them. The CDR3 DNA reads as TGTGCCAGCAGGTCAAGGGGGGCAGGGACAGATACGCAGTATTTT. Translation: CASRSRGAGTDTQYF.

This clonotype was seen many times. This sequence joins TRBV20-1 and TRBJ2-7; TRBD1 matches 7 bases. The CDR3 spans 16 residues. Trimming cost V 0 bases and J 0 bases; bases outside gene matches: 8. From germline, CDR1 is DFQATT and CDR2 SNEGSKA (reference sequence). The CDR3 spells CSARDFSGQVSYEQYF. DNA for the CDR3: TGCAGTGCTAGAGATTTTAGTGGACAGGTCTCCTACGAGCAGTACTTC.

The sample holds a few counts of this clonotype. This chain uses TRBV6-2 or TRBV6-3 with TRBJ1-1, with D unresolved. The V end was cut by 2 bases, the J end by 0 bases, with 13 bases between. The CDR3 runs 16 residues. Germline V gene sequence: CDR1 MNHEY, CDR2 SVGEGT. CDR3 sequence: CASSYAPGSLNTEAFF. As DNA, the CDR3 is TGTGCCAGCAGTTACGCGCCAGGCTCCTTGAACACTGAAGCTTTCTTT.

The genes are TRBV12-3 or TRBV12-4 and TRBJ2-2; D remains unclear. There are 13 residues in the CDR3. V was clipped by 8 bases and J by 0 bases, with 7 bases between them. CDR3 coding DNA: TGTGCCAGCGGGTCCTCGAACACCGGGGAGCTGTTTTTT. It is translated as CASGSSNTGELFF.

There are many counts of this clonotype. The gene calls are TRBV11-2 and TRBJ2-5; the match to TRBD1 covers 7 bases. Germline-derived CDR1 and CDR2 are SGHAT and FQNNGV. The CDR3 contains 15 residues. Germline trimming cut 3 bases from V and 4 bases from J; bases unmatched to any gene: 8. This CDR3 reads CASSLWGDRAETQYF. The CDR3 DNA sequence: TGTGCCAGCAGCTTGTGGGGCGACAGGGCAGAGACCCAGTACTTC.

The rearrangement uses TRBV7-9 and TRBJ2-3; the D gene is possibly TRBD2 (6 bases). The CDR3 runs to 14 residues. CDR1 and CDR2 from the germline V gene are SEHNR and FQNEAQ (reference sequence). V was pared by 4 bases and J by 10 bases, with 18 bases between. CDR3 in amino acids: CASSSPGTLRAQYF. CDR3 nucleotide sequence: TGTGCCAGCAGCTCCCCCGGGACTCTGAGGGCGCAGTATTTT.

Notes on this clonotype: A far larger clone is one nucleotide away, so this likely arose from a read error. V gene TRBV7-8 combines with J gene TRBJ2-1; no clear D gene. The V gene lost 1 base and the J gene lost 10 bases, with 11 bases spanning the gap. Per the germline V gene, CDR1 is SGHVS and CDR2 is FQNEAQ. The CDR3 is 13 amino acids. The CDR3 DNA sequence: TGTGCCAGCAGCTTAGACAGTGCCTACGAGCAGTTCTTC. This codes for CASSLDSAYEQFF. The full variable domain, in which reference TRBV7-8 and TRBJ2-1 provide the parts outside the CDR3, is GAGVSQSPRYKVAKRGQDVALRCDPISGHVSLFWYQQALGQGPEFLTYFQNEAQLDKSGLPSDRFFAERPEGSVSTLKIQRTQQEDSAVYLCASSLDSAYEQFFGPGTRLTVL.

This clonotype was seen repeatedly, ten times or more. The chain employs TRBV30 and TRBJ2-1; no clear D. Trimming pared 2 bases from V and 5 bases from J, leaving 7 bases between. This CDR3 region has 12 residues. From germline, CDR1 is GTSNPN and CDR2 SVGIG (reference sequence). The DNA of the CDR3 is TGTGCCTGGAGTAAACACGACAATGAGCAGTTCTTC. Its protein is CAWSKHDNEQFF. Looking up the rest from reference TRBV30 and TRBJ2-1 gives the full variable domain: SQTIHQWPATLVQPVGSPLSLECTVEGTSNPNLYWYRQAAGRGLQLLFYSVGIGQISSEVPQNLSASRPQDRQFILSSKKLLLSDSGFYLCAWSKHDNEQFFGPGTRLTVL.

In its sample, this clonotype was seen many times. This chain links TRBV7-2 with TRBJ2-5; TRBD2 matches at 11 bases. Germline-derived CDR1 and CDR2 are SGHTA and FQGNSA. V was clipped by 4 bases and J by 3 bases; unmatched bases: 7. The CDR3 consists of 16 residues. CDR3 DNA sequence: TGTGCCAGCAGCTCCTACGGGACTAGCGGCAAAGAGACCCAGTACTTC. Translated: CASSSYGTSGKETQYF.

The chain links TRBV7-2 to TRBJ2-7; 11 positions match TRBD1. J was trimmed by 3 bases and V by 11 bases; bases with no gene match: 12. This CDR3 comprises 15 residues. Germline CDR1 and CDR2: SGHTA and FQGNSA. CDR3 DNA sequence: TGTGCCTGCTCTGGGGACGGGACAGGGGGCTACGAGCAGTACTTC. Its protein product is CACSGDGTGGYEQYF. The whole variable domain, filled in from reference TRBV7-2 and TRBJ2-7, reads GAGVSQSPSNKVTEKGKDVELRCDPISGHTALYWYRQSLGQGLEFLIYFQGNSAPDKSGLPSDRFSAERTGGSVSTLTIQRTQQEDSAVYLCACSGDGTGGYEQYFGPGTRLTVT.

This clonotype was detected a few times. This chain connects TRBV27 to TRBJ1-1; D is ambiguous. Germline values: CDR1 MNHEY, CDR2 SMNVEV (reference sequence). The CDR3 consists of 13 residues. Deletions cut 4 bases from V and 11 bases from J, with 17 bases between. The CDR3 region is CASSSGVQVGAFF. The CDR3 bases are TGTGCCAGCAGTTCGGGTGTACAAGTTGGGGCTTTCTTT.

This clonotype was picked up many times. The V call is TRBV7-2, the J call TRBJ2-1, with TRBD2 identical over 7 bases. The CDR3 runs to 16 residues. Germline CDR1 is SGHTA and CDR2 is FQGNSA. V was clipped by 2 bases and J by 8 bases; unmatched bases: 12. CDR3 loop: CASSLRLAGVFYEQFF. The CDR3 bases are TGTGCCAGCAGCTTAAGGCTGGCGGGAGTTTTTTATGAGCAGTTCTTC.

This clonotype was counted at least ten times. The chain couples TRBV29-1 to TRBJ2-7, with 7 bases lining up with TRBD1. This CDR3 spans 15 amino acids. The trim removed 0 bases at V and 4 bases at J, leaving 9 bases unmatched. Germline lookup yields CDR1 SQVTM and CDR2 ANQGSEA. The CDR3 coding sequence is TGCAGCGTTGAAGACGAGCGGACAGGAGTATACGAGCAGTACTTC. Translating it yields CSVEDERTGVYEQYF.

This clonotype was recorded a few times. V is TRBV5-1 and J is TRBJ1-1; 10 nucleotides line up with TRBD1. This CDR3 contains 16 residues. V was pared by 2 bases and J by 4 bases, with 8 bases of the junction left unmatched. CDR1 and CDR2 (germline): SGHRS, YFSETQ. CDR3 protein: CASSFYRDRGGTEAFF. CDR3 sequence (DNA): TGCGCCAGCAGCTTCTACCGGGACAGGGGTGGCACTGAAGCTTTCTTT.

The chain is built from TRBV27 and TRBJ2-1; 12 bases match TRBD2. In germline, CDR1 is MNHEY, CDR2 SMNVEV (reference sequence). Trimming at V came to 4 bases and at J to 6 bases, leaving 7 bases not matched to a gene. CDR3 size: 16 residues. The CDR3 reads CASSWLAGGKGNEQFF. CDR3 coding DNA: TGTGCCAGCAGTTGGCTAGCGGGAGGGAAGGGCAATGAGCAGTTCTTC.

This clonotype was seen ten or more times. The rearrangement uses TRBV12-3 or TRBV12-4 and TRBJ2-1; no clear D. V dropped 6 bases and J dropped 5 bases, with 11 bases sitting between them. The CDR3 extends over 13 amino acids. Here the CDR3 DNA reads TGTGCCAGCAGGCCCCTGAGTCACAATGAGCAGTTCTTC. It specifies CASRPLSHNEQFF.

Many counts were recorded for this clonotype. Here the CDR3 DNA reads TGTGCCAGCAGCTCTAAGGCCCCAATAGGGGTCAATGAGCAGTTCTTC. The encoded protein is CASSSKAPIGVNEQFF. V usage is TRBV7-3 and J usage is TRBJ2-1; possibly TRBD1 for D (5 bases). This CDR3 is built from 16 residues. CDR1 SGHTA and CDR2 FQGTGA come from the germline V gene. V was clipped by 4 bases and J by 6 bases, with 19 bases between them.

This clonotype appeared a few times. The chain recombines TRBV18 with TRBJ1-3; maybe TRBD1 (6 bases). Germline V gives CDR1 KGHSH, CDR2 LQKENI. The V end lost 0 bases, the J end lost 3 bases, and 9 bases lay between the germline ends. The CDR3 has 15 residues. Here the CDR3 reads CASSPPDSLGNTIYF. The CDR3 coding sequence is TGTGCCAGCTCACCACCGGACAGCCTTGGAAACACCATATATTTT.

This clonotype has at least ten counts. This chain links TRBV5-4 with TRBJ1-2; unclear D gene. Germline V CDR1 and CDR2: SGHNT, YYREEE (reference sequence). The CDR3 contains 16 residues. The germline V and J ends were trimmed by 3 bases and 7 bases, with 22 bases remaining between them. CDR3 DNA sequence: TGTGCCAGCAGCTCATTTTGGGGAAGGCTGGCGGTTGGCTACACCTTC. It translates to CASSSFWGRLAVGYTF. The entire variable domain, with the rest obtained from reference TRBV5-4 and TRBJ1-2, is as follows: ETGVTQSPTHLIKTRGQQVTLRCSSQSGHNTVSWYQQALGQGPQFIFQYYREEENGRGNFPPRFSGLQFPNYSSELNVNALELDDSALYLCASSSFWGRLAVGYTFGSGTRLTVV.

The chain is built from TRBV5-4 and TRBJ2-4; D remains ambiguous. The CDR3 covers 15 residues. The germline V and J ends were trimmed by 0 bases and 0 bases, with 7 bases remaining between them. Germline CDR1 is SGHNT and CDR2 is YYREEE (reference sequence). As DNA, the CDR3 is TGTGCCAGCAGCTTGGGGGCGCAAGCCAAAAACATTCAGTACTTC. Amino acids: CASSLGAQAKNIQYF.

This clonotype came up many times. This sequence joins TRBV20-1 and TRBJ2-7; TRBD1 matches at 9 bases. The ends lost 0 bases at V and 4 bases at J; junction bases unmatched: 4. The V gene's germline CDR1 is DFQATT and CDR2 SNEGSKA (reference sequence). This CDR3 is 14 amino acids long. DNA for the CDR3: TGCAGTGCTAGAGAAACAGGGGGCGTTTACGAGCAGTACTTC. Protein: CSARETGGVYEQYF.